This paragraph covers one T cell receptor (beta chain) sequence. Some clones are missing from TCRdb's copy, which holds only in-frame ones; the method was immunoSEQ multiplex PCR. There are about 46,000 clones in the sample; approximately 85% occur only once, and 15% to 18% lies in the top ten. The sample is drawn from a study of blood T cell repertoires in COVID-19. Germline assignment: CDR1 MNHEY and CDR2 SVGAGI. The CDR3 contains 13 residues. The V and J ends lost 5 bases and 4 bases respectively, with 9 bases between them. Sequencing input: peripheral blood. The rearrangement joins TRBV6-5 to TRBJ2-1, with a tentative D call TRBD1 (6 bases). This TCR derives from a human donor in a cohort sampled during active COVID-19. The donor label of this sample is uncertain. CDR3 nucleotides: TGTGCCAGCAGTCGAGGACAGTACAATGAGCAGTTCTTC. It is translated as CASSRGQYNEQFF.